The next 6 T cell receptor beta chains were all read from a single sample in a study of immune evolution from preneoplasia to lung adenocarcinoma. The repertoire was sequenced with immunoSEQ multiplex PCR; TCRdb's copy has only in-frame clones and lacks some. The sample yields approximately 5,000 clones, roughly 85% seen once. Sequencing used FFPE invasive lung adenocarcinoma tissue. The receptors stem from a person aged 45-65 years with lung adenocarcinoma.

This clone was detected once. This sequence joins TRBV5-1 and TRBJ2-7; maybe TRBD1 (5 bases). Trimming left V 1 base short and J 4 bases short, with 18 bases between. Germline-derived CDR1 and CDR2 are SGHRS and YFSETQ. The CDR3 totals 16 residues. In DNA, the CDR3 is TGCGCCAGCAGCTTGTACCAGGGATGGATGGAATACGAGCAGTACTTC. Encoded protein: CASSLYQGWMEYEQYF.

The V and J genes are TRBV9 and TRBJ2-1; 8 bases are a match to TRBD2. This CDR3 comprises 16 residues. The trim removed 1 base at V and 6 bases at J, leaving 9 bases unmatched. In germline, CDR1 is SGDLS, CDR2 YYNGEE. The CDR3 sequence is CASSVTAGGRFNEQFF. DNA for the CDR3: TGTGCCAGCAGCGTAACGGCGGGAGGCAGATTCAATGAGCAGTTCTTC.

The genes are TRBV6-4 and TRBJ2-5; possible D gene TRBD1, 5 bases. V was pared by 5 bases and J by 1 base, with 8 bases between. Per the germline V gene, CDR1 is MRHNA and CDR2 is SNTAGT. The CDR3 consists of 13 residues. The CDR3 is CASSRTPQETQYF. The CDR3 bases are TGTGCCAGCAGTAGGACACCCCAAGAGACCCAGTACTTC.

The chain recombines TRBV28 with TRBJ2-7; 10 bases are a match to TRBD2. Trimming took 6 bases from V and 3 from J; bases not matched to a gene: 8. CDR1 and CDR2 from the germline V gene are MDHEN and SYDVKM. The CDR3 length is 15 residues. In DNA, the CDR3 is TGTGCCAGCAGATTCCAACTAGCGGGGTTCTACGAGCAGTACTTC. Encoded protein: CASRFQLAGFYEQYF.

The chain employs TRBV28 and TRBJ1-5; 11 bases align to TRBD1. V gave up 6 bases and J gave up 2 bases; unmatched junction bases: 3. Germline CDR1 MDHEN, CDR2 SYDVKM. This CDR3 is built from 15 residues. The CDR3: CASSRTGGGNQPQHF. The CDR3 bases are TGTGCCAGCAGCCGGACAGGGGGCGGCAATCAGCCCCAGCATTTT.

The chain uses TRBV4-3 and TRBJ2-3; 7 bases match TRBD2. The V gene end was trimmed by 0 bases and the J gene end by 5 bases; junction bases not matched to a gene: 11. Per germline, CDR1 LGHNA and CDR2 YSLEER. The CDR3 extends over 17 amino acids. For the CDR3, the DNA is TGCGCCAGCAGCCAAGATGGGAGGGGCGGGGGTAGAGATACGCAGTATTTT. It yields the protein CASSQDGRGGGRDTQYF.